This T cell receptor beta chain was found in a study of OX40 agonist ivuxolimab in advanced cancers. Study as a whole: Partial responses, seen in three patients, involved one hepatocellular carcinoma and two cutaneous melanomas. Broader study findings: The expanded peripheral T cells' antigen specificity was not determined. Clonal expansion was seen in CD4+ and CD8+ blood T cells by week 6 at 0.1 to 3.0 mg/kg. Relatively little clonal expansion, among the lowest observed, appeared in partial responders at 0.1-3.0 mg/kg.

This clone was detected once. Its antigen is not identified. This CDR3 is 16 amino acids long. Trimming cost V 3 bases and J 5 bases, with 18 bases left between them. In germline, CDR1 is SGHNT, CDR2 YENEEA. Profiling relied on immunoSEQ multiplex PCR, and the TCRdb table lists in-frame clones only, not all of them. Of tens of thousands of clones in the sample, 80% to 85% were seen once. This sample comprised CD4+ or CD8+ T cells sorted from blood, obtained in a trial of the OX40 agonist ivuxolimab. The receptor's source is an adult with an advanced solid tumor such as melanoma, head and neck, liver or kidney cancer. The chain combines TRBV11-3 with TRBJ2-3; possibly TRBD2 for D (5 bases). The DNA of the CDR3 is TGTGCCAGCAGCTTCGGCCGGGAATCGAGGGAAGATACGCAGTATTTT. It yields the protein CASSFGRESREDTQYF.